This T cell receptor beta chain derives from a study of cytomegalovirus exposure and HLA in healthy donors. Researchers ran the PCR with 60 Vbeta and 13 Jbeta primers. Data came from immunoSEQ multiplex PCR; TCRdb stores just in-frame clones and leaves some out. Of more than 85,000 clones in the sample, about 76% are singletons; the top ten hold over 7.5%. Germline V gene lookup returns CDR1 KGHSH and CDR2 LQKENI. With 0 bases clipped from V and 5 bases from J, the junction kept 17 bases outside the gene matches. The CDR3 contains 19 residues. The clonotype originates from a man aged 40-49 years in good health and CMV-seronegative. The chain employs TRBV18 and TRBJ1-1; 8 nucleotides match TRBD1. Sequenced material: PBMCs. CDR3 sequence (DNA): TGTGCCAGCTCACCACCTCTGAACAGGGGGTTACCCCGTGAGACTGAAGCTTTCTTT. Its protein product is CASSPPLNRGLPRETEAFF.